This T cell receptor (beta chain) was identified during a study of blood T cell repertoires in COVID-19. About the study: In each case, the material was cDNA or gDNA derived from T cells, B-cell-depleted T cells, or PBMCs.

In the study's own analysis: The authors estimated nucleated cell counts from reference gene primer amplification. Sequencing used immunoSEQ multiplex PCR; TCRdb keeps in-frame clones, though not all of them. That table gives V, J and clone size, and the DNA gave D and trimming. The sample lists about 380,000 clones; more than 75% were seen once. The CDR3 covers 18 residues. CDR1 SGHRS and CDR2 YFSETQ come from the germline V gene. V gave up 1 base and J gave up 0 bases; unmatched junction bases: 11. This clone occurred once. Participant ages covered about 18 to 90 years across 20 to 30 US areas. Two consecutive negative NP/OP PCR tests, clearance, or resolved symptoms defined Cohort 3 recovery.

V usage is TRBV5-1 and J usage is TRBJ1-1, with 8 bases matching TRBD1. The source of this sequence is a woman aged 18 to 35 who had recovered from COVID-19. The sample taken for sequencing was PBMCs or T cells enriched from blood (not recorded which). This chain's CDR3 is CASSLLWDRPDMNTEAFF. Here the CDR3 DNA reads TGCGCCAGCAGCTTGTTATGGGACAGGCCGGACATGAACACTGAAGCTTTCTTT.